This is a list of T cell receptor beta chains from one sample in a study of OX40 agonist ivuxolimab in advanced cancers. Generated by immunoSEQ multiplex PCR, the TCRdb table keeps only in-frame clones and is missing some. This sample has tens of thousands of clones, with more than 75% found just once. Sample: CD4+ or CD8+ T cells sorted from blood, taken in a trial of the OX40 agonist ivuxolimab. Receptor source: an adult with an advanced solid tumor such as melanoma, head and neck, liver or kidney cancer. The CDR3 runs from the conserved cysteine through the conserved F or W. A D gene is named only where the DNA matches it firmly. Expanded clones are given a class, and other clones once, few, many or no size at all.

CDR3 protein,V gene,clone size,J gene,D gene
CASSFWITEAFF,TRBV7-3,NA,TRBJ1-1,NA
CATSRDLGATGELFF,TRBV15,NA,TRBJ2-2,NA
CASSLLAGVQVEQFF,TRBV27,NA,TRBJ2-1,TRBD2
CASSLEPKRHQYF,TRBV11-2,NA,TRBJ2-3,NA
CSAKAGVAHTEAFF,TRBV29-1,NA,TRBJ1-1,NA
CASSYLGGSAEAFF,TRBV28,NA,TRBJ1-1,NA
CASSHGPTRLEAFF,TRBV6-7,NA,TRBJ1-1,NA
CASSGLGANQPQHF,TRBV19,medium-sized,TRBJ1-5,NA
CASSLAINRGEAFF,TRBV7-9,once,TRBJ1-1,TRBD1
CASSYGQGALETQYF,TRBV5-6,NA,TRBJ2-5,TRBD1
CASSFPGGRTGELFF,TRBV28,NA,TRBJ2-2,TRBD2
CASSFGQMNTEAFF,TRBV5-4,NA,TRBJ1-1,NA
CASSQEGFPADNEQFF,TRBV4-3,NA,TRBJ2-1,NA
CASSLLGRDNEQFF,TRBV7-8,NA,TRBJ2-1,NA
CSGQPPSDYEQYF,TRBV29-1,few,TRBJ2-7,NA
CASRKQGADKNIQYF,TRBV6-5,NA,TRBJ2-4,TRBD1
CASSSGGQGGDQYF,TRBV11-2,NA,TRBJ2-5,NA
CASSSYARTGHEQFF,TRBV6-5,NA,TRBJ2-1,TRBD1
CASRESGANVLTF,TRBV6-6,NA,TRBJ2-6,NA
CASRPGLAAGGYTF,TRBV4-1,few,TRBJ1-2,NA
CASSRGRAMGGGNTEAFF,TRBV23-1,NA,TRBJ1-1,NA
CASSVGVSGNTIYF,TRBV6-1,NA,TRBJ1-3,NA
CASSSLGSYEQYF,TRBV7-2,NA,TRBJ2-7,NA
CASSAGTSGLRGEQFF,TRBV5-8,NA,TRBJ2-1,TRBD2
CAWSRQRTGELFF,TRBV30,NA,TRBJ2-2,NA
CASSPGLARKKQFF,TRBV7-7,NA,TRBJ2-1,NA
CASSLGSSYNEQFF,TRBV11-2,NA,TRBJ2-1,NA
CASSASTPGQGVPF,TRBV2,NA,TRBJ1-2,TRBD1
CAVTGGETDTQYF,TRBV10-3,NA,TRBJ2-3,TRBD1
CASSSRADTQYF,TRBV28,NA,TRBJ2-3,NA
CSGTGATDTQYF,TRBV29-1,once,TRBJ2-3,TRBD1
CSVEVDEAFF,TRBV29-1,NA,TRBJ1-1,NA
CASSPDRSPLAKNIQYF,TRBV7-9,NA,TRBJ2-4,NA
CASSVGLASGQYEQYF,TRBV9,NA,TRBJ2-7,TRBD2
CASSYHSGGEQFF,TRBV5-8,NA,TRBJ2-1,TRBD1
CASWWLEAKDEQFF,TRBV18,NA,TRBJ2-1,NA
CAIHGLGVGVSPLHF,TRBV5-4,NA,TRBJ1-6,NA
CSVDPLARCFYSYEQYF,TRBV29-1,NA,TRBJ2-7,NA
CASSELPWTIFSYNEQFF,TRBV4-1,NA,TRBJ2-1,NA
CASSQGSAGATNEKLFF,TRBV4-3,NA,TRBJ1-4,NA
CASSPPDREGKNTEAFF,TRBV21-1,NA,TRBJ1-1,NA
CATMRDTYTGELFF,TRBV28,NA,TRBJ2-2,NA
CASSFGRAGGYTF,TRBV11-3,NA,TRBJ1-2,NA
CASSLVALDSYEQYF,TRBV11-2,NA,TRBJ2-7,NA